This T cell receptor beta chain originates from a study of human T cells and chemical hapten exposure. Across the study: The study enrolled mostly female patients with alopecia areata, totalis or universalis.

Per the germline V gene, CDR1 is LNHNV and CDR2 is YYDKDF (reference sequence). The length of the CDR3 is 15 residues. V was pared by 1 base and J by 5 bases, with 1 base of the junction left unmatched. Library preparation tagged each individual cDNA molecule with a unique molecular identifier. Each CDR3 protein is one row after TCRdb ran MiXCR on the RACE reads. The sample consists of 300,000 to 450,000 distinct CDR3 sequences, around 5.5% of them appearing once. As to time point: pre-sensitization, week 0. Described treatment: therapeutic diphenylcyclopropenone sensitization with weekly scalp DPC. The sample here was whole blood, taken in connection with sensitization to the hapten diphenylcyclopropenone (DPC). The chain recombines TRBV15 with TRBJ1-5; 11 bases agree with TRBD1. The origin of this receptor is a woman aged 45-65 years with alopecia areata. Some clones in this sample may be carry-over from other donors' samples. The CDR3 DNA sequence: TGTGCCACCAGCAGAGGGGACAGGGGGGATCAGCCCCAGCATTTT. Its translation: CATSRGDRGDQPQHF.